This T cell receptor (beta chain) originates from a study of T cells in Graves' hyperthyroidism and ophthalmopathy. Findings and limits, study-wide: From stable hyperthyroidism, ophthalmopathy was separated by a 13 V-J model. Most thyroid clonotypes expanded above 0.001 appeared in blood too.

Researchers took RNA transcripts and amplified the TCR beta CDR3 regions from them. Researchers ran a first-round RT-PCR on the TCR CDR3 using the HTBI primer set. TCRdb called the multiplex PCR reads again in MiXCR, with one record for every CDR3 protein. The data contain 600,000 to 750,000 distinct CDR3 sequences, about 18% of them singletons. Regarding this clonotype: Its specificity is not known.

Patients aged 18 to 65 had newly diagnosed hyperthyroidism that had lasted under 2 months. Criteria for exclusion of patients were uncontrolled infection, other autoimmune disease, pregnancy or lactation. The CDR3 is 17 amino acids. The J segment lost 0 bases and the V segment lost 5 bases, leaving 11 bases of the junction unmatched. The germline V gene has CDR1 SGHTA and CDR2 FQGNSA. The receptor's source is a man aged 45 to 65 with Graves' hyperthyroidism. Specimen: blood. The genes are TRBV7-2 and TRBJ2-7; the match to TRBD1 covers 9 bases. The CDR3 nucleotides are TGTGCCAGCAGCCACCCCGGACAGGGGAGCAGCTCCTACGAGCAGTACTTC. Translating gives CASSHPGQGSSSYEQYF.